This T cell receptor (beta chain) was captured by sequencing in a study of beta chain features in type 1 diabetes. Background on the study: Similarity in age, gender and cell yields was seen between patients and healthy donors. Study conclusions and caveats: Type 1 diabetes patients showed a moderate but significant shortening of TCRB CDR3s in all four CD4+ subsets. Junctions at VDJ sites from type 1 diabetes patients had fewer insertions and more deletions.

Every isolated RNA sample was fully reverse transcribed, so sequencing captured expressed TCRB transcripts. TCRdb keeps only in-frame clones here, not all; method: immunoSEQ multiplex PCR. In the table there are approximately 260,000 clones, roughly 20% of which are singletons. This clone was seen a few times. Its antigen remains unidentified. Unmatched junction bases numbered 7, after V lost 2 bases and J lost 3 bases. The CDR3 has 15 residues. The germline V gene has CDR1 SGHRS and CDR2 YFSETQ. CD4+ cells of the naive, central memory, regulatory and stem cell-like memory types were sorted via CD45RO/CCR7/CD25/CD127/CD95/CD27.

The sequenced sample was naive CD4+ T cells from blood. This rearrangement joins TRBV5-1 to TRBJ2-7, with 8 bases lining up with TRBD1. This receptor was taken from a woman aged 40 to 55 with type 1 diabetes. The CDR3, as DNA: TGCGCCAGCAGCTTTTTAGGACAGGGAGGCTACGAGCAGTACTTC. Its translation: CASSFLGQGGYEQYF.